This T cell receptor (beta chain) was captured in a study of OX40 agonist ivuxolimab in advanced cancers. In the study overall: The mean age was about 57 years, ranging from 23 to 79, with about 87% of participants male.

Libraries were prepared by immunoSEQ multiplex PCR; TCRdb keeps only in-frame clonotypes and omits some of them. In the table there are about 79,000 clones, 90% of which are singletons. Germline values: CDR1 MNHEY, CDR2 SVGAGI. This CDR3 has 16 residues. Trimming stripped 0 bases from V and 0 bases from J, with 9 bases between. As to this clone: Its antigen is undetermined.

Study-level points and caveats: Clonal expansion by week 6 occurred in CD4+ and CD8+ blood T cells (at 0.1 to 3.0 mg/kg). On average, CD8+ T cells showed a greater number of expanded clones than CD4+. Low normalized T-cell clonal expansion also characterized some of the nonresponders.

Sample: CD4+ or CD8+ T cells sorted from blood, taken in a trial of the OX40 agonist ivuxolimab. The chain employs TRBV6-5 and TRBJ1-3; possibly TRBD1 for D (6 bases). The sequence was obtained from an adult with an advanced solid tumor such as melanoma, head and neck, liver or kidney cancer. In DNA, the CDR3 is TGTGCCAGCAGTTACTCCCCGGACAGCTCTGGAAACACCATATATTTT. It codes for CASSYSPDSSGNTIYF.